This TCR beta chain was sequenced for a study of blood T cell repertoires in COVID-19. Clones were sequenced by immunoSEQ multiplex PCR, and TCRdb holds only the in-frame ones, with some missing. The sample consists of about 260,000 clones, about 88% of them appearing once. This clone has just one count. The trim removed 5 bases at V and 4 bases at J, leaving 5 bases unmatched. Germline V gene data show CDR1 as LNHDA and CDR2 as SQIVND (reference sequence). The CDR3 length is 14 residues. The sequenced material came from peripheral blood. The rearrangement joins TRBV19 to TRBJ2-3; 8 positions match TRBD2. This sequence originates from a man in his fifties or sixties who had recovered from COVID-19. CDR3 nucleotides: TGTGCCAGTAGTCTTAGCGGGGTTGCAGATACGCAGTATTTT. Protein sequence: CASSLSGVADTQYF.